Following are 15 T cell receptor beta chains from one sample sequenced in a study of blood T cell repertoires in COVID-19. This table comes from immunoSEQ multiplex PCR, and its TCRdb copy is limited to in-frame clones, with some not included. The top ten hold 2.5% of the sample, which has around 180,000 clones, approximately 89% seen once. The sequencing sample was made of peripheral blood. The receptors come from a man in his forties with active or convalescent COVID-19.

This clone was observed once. DNA of the CDR3: TGTGCCAGCTCACCGGGACAGTCCTCCTCTGGAAACACCATATATTTT. This gives the protein CASSPGQSSSGNTIYF. This chain connects TRBV18 to TRBJ1-3, with 7 bases identical to TRBD1. Germline trimming cut 3 bases from V and 0 bases from J; bases unmatched to any gene: 5. Germline V gene sequence: CDR1 KGHSH, CDR2 LQKENI. The CDR3 length is 16 residues.

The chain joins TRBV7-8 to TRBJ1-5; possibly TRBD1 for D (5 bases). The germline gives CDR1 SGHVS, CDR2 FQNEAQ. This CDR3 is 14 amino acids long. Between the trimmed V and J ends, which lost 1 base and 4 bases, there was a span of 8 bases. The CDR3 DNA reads TGTGCCAGCAGCTTAGTACAGGCAAATCAGCCCCAGCATTTT. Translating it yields CASSLVQANQPQHF.

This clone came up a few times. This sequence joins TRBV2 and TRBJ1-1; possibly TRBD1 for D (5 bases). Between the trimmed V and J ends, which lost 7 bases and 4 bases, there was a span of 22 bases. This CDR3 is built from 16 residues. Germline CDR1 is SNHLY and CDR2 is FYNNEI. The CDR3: CASIEPGSGGSTEAFF. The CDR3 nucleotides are TGTGCCAGCATCGAACCCGGATCGGGGGGGAGCACTGAAGCTTTCTTT.

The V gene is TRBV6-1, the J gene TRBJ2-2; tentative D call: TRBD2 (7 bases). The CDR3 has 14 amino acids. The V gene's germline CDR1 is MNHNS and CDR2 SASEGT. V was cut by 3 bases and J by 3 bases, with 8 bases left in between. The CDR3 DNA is TGTGCCAGCAGTGAGGGGGGGCACACCGGGGAGCTGTTTTTT. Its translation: CASSEGGHTGELFF.

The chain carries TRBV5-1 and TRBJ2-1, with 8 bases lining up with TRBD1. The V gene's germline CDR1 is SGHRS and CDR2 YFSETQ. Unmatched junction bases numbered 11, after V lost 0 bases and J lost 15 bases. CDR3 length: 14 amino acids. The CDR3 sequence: CASSLVQGAGLVFF. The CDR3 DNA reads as TGCGCCAGCAGCTTGGTGCAGGGGGCAGGTTTGGTGTTCTTC.

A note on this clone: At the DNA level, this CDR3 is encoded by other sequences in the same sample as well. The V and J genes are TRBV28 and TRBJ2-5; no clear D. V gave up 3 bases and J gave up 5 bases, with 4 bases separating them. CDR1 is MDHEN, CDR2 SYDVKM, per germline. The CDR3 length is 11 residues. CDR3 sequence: CASSLRETQYF. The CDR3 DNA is TGTGCCAGCAGTTTGAGGGAGACCCAGTACTTC.

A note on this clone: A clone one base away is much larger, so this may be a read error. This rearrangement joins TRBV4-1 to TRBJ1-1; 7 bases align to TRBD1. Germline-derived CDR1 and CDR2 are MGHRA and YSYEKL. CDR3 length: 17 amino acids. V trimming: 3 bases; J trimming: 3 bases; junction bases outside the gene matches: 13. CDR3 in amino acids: CASSHIGGAKGHTEAFF. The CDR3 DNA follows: TGCGCCAGCAGCCACATAGGGGGCGCGAAGGGTCACACTGAAGCTTTCTTT.

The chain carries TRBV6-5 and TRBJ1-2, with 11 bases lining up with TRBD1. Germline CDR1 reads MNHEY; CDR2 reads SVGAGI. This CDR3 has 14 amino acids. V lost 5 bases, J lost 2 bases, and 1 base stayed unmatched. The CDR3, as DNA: TGTGCCAGCAGTAGGGACAGGGGGAACTATGGCTACACCTTC. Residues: CASSRDRGNYGYTF.

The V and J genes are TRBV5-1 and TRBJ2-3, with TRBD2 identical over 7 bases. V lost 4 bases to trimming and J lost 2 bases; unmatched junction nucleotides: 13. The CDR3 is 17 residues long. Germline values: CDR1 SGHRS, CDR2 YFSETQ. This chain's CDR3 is CASSSGTGGSSTDTQYF. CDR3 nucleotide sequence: TGCGCCAGCAGCAGTGGAACGGGCGGGAGCTCCACAGATACGCAGTATTTT.

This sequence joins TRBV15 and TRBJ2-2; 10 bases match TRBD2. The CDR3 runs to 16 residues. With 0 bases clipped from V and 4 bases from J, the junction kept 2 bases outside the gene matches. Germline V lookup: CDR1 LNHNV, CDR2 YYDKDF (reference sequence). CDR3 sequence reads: CATSREAGGLTGELFF. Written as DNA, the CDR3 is TGTGCCACCAGCAGAGAAGCGGGGGGGCTCACCGGGGAGCTGTTTTTT.

This chain's CDR3 is CASSQFQGLSYGYTF. CDR3 DNA sequence: TGTGCCAGCAGCCAATTTCAGGGGCTAAGCTATGGCTACACCTTC. The V and J genes are TRBV16 and TRBJ1-2; D may be TRBD1 (6 bases). CDR1 is KGHSY, CDR2 FQNENV, per germline. This CDR3 spans 15 amino acids. V gave up 1 base and J gave up 4 bases, with 13 bases separating them. Variable domain in full (rest from reference TRBV16 and TRBJ1-2): GEEVAQTPKHLVRGEGQKAKLYCAPIKGHSYVFWYQQVLKNEFKFLISFQNENVFDETGMPKERFSAKCLPNSPCSLEIQATKLEDSAVYFCASSQFQGLSYGYTFGSGTRLTVV.

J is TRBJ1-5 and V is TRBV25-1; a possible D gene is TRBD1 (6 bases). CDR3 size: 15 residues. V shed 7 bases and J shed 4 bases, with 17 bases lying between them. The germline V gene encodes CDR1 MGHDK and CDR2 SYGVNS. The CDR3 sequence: CASKIGQTGNQPQHF. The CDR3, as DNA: TGTGCCAGCAAAATCGGACAAACAGGGAATCAGCCCCAGCATTTT. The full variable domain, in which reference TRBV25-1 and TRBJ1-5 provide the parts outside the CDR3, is EADIYQTPRYLVIGTGKKITLECSQTMGHDKMYWYQQDPGMELHLIHYSYGVNSTEKGDLSSESTVSRIRTEHFPLTLESARPSHTSQYLCASKIGQTGNQPQHFGDGTRLSIL.

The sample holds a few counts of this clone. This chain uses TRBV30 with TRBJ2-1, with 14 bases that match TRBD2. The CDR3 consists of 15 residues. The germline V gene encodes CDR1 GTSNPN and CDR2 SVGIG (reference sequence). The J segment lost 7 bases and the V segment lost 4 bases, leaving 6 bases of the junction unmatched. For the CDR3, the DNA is TGTGCCTGGATGACTAGCGGGGGGGCTAAGAATGAGCAGTTCTTC. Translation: CAWMTSGGAKNEQFF.

CDR3: CASSRGQTNTEAFF. Written as DNA, the CDR3 is TGTGCCAGCAGCCGGGGACAGACGAACACTGAAGCTTTCTTT. V is TRBV3-1 (or the pseudogene TRBV3-2) and J is TRBJ1-1; 7 bases fit TRBD1. V gave up 4 bases and J gave up 1 base; unmatched junction bases: 3. The CDR3 is 14 residues long. CDR1 and CDR2 (germline): LGHDT, YNNKEL (reference sequence).

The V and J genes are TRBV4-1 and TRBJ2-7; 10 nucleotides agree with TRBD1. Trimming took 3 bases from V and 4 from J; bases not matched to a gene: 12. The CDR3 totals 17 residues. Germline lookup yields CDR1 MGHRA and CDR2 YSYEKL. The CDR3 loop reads CASSQASGTGDSYEQYF. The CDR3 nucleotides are TGCGCCAGCAGCCAGGCCTCCGGGACAGGGGATTCGTACGAGCAGTACTTC.